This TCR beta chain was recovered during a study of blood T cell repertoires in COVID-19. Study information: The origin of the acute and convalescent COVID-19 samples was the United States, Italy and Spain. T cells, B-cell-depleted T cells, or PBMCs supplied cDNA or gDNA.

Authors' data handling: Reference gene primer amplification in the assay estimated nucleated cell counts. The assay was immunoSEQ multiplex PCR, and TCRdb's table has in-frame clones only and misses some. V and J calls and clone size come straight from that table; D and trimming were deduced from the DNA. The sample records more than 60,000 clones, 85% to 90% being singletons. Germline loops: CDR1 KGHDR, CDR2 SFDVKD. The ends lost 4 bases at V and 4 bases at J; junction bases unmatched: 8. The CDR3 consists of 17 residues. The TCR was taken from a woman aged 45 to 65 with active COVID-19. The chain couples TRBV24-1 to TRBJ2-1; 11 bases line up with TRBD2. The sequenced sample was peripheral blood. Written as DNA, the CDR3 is TGTGCCACCAGTGAACGGGGGGGACTAGCGGCGTACAATGAGCAGTTCTTC. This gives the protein CATSERGGLAAYNEQFF.